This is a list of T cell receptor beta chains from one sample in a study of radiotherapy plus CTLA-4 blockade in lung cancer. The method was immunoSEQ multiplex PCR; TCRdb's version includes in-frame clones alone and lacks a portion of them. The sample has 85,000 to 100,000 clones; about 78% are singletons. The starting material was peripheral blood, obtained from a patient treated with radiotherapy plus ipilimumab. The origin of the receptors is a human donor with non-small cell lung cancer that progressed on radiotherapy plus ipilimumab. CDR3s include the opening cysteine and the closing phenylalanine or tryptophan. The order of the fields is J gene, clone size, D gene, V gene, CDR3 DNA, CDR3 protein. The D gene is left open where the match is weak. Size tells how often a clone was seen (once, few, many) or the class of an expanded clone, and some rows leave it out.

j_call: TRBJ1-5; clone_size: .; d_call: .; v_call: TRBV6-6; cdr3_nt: TGTGCCAGCGTCGACGTAAGGAACAATCAGCCCCAGCATTTT; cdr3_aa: CASVDVRNNQPQHF
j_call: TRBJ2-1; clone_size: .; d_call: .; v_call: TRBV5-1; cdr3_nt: TGCGCCAGCAGCTTGACCACCGGGACACTATACAATGAGCAGTTCTTC; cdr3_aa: CASSLTTGTLYNEQFF
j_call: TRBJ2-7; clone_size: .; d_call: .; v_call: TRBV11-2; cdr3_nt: TGTGCCAGCAGCTTAGGTAGGCCCTACGAGCAGTACTTC; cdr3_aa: CASSLGRPYEQYF
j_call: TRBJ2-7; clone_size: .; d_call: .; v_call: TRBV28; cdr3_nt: TGTGCCAGCGGGCCCTACCCCTACGAGCAGTACTTC; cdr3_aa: CASGPYPYEQYF
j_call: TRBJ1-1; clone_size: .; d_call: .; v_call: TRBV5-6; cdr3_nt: TGTGCCAGCAGCTTGGTGGTACGGGGCACTGAAGCTTTCTTT; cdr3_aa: CASSLVVRGTEAFF
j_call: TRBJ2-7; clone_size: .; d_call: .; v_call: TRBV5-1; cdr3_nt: TGCGCCAGCAGCTTGGCCTTGGGTGGCGGAGGAGGTAACGAGCAGTACTTC; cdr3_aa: CASSLALGGGGGNEQYF
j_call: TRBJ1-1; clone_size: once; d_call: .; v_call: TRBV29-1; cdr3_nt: TGCAGCGTTGTGCCGGGGAGCACTGAAGCTTTCTTT; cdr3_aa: CSVVPGSTEAFF
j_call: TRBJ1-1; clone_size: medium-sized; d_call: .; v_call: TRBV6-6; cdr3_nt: TGTGCCAGCAGTCTGGCAGGGGTGAACACTGAAGCTTTCTTT; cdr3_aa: CASSLAGVNTEAFF
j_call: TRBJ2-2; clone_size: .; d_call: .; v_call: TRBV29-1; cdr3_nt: TGCAGCGTTGGTTCGAACACCGGGGAGCTGTTTTTT; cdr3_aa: CSVGSNTGELFF
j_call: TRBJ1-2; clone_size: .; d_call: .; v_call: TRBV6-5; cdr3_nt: TGTGCCAGCAGCCACATGGGGACCGATGGCTACACCTTC; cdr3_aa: CASSHMGTDGYTF